This T cell receptor beta chain appears in the sequencing data of a study of T cell responses to AZD1222 COVID-19 vaccine (dated by TCRdb to the early 2020s). Study-wide context: AZD1222 recipients whose second dose came at about 4 weeks and those whose second dose came at about 12 weeks were combined into one group, since spike-specific TCR depth and breadth did not differ between the two schedules. TCR sequencing covered roughly 230 trial participants: nearly 210 given two doses of AZD1222 and 26 given two doses of MenACWY control vaccine. Trial participants were enrolled into age subgroups of 18-55, 56-69 and 70-plus years, which contained about 160, 30 and 59 TCR-sequenced participants, respectively. What the research found in general, with its limitations: After two AZD1222 doses, spike-specific TCR breadth and depth were significantly higher than at day 0 and than in MenACWY recipients. The 56-69-year group was small, and its depth increase did not reach significance, likely because of low power. Participants were mostly white British, with more females than males. The authors suggested clonal diversity may have been underestimated. Because no day 14 peak-response samples were available, the repertoires could be characterized only after the peak T cell response. Vaccine-associated CD4 TCRs spanned the whole spike protein, with dominant responses in regions 160-218 and 743-854. Conclusions about previously exposed vaccinees were limited because only a handful of AZD1222 recipients were SARS-CoV-2 seropositive at baseline. Nearly half of unique spike-specific TCRs reportedly recognized epitopes outside regions mutated in the B.1.351 and B.1.1.7 variants.

The time point label on this specimen signifies: baseline before first vaccination. The vaccinee samples were drawn from two UK trials, COV001 and COV002, one of which was a single-blind randomized controlled phase 2/3 trial testing AZD1222 (ChAdOx1 nCoV-19) in healthy adults. For TCRbeta chain sequencing, PBMC samples from trial participants were taken at day 0 and at day 28 after the second dose. The CDR3 numbers 13 residues from cysteine through phenylalanine. Just CDR3 DNA is preserved here, 39 bases in frame from base 1. V sheds 3 bases and J sheds 6 bases, leaving 9 bases between their ends. The germline V gene gives CDR1 as SGHNT and CDR2 as YENEEA. This clone has just a few counts. Its antigen has not been determined. There are no base qualities to consult, and no much larger clone falls within one base. The CDR3 regions of human TCRbeta chains were subjected to immunosequencing. The study's processing was this. Repertoire TCRs were checked for matches against a reference library of SARS-CoV-2-specific TCRs that had been generated using the MIRA antigen-specificity platform. Breadth meant the fraction of unique TCRs that were SARS-CoV-2-associated, whereas depth meant the fraction of total T cells that were SARS-CoV-2-associated. Each spike-specific TCR was assigned to its reactive spike region and to a CD4 or CD8 class using the MIRA data. Log10-transformed breadth and depth values were compared by one-way ANOVA with Sidak's multiple comparisons tests. TCRdb holds this immuneACCESS table with in-frame rearrangements only. Some clones are missing; in checked studies, unresolved V genes explain under half, and the rest has no known cause. V and J calls plus clone size are reproduced from that table; the DNA served to infer D and trimming. The sample yields 150,000 to 200,000 clones; approximately 90% were counted once. The top ten clones comprise less than 3% of the sample.

The clonotype comes from an adult in good health. Here the chain combines TRBV11-3 and TRBJ2-1; no D gene call is confident. Sequencing used peripheral blood, obtained on day 0 of AZD1222 vaccination. For the CDR3, the sequence is CASSLRWGNEQFF. The nucleotide sequence reads as follows: TGTGCCAGCAGCTTGCGTTGGGGCAATGAGCAGTTCTTC.